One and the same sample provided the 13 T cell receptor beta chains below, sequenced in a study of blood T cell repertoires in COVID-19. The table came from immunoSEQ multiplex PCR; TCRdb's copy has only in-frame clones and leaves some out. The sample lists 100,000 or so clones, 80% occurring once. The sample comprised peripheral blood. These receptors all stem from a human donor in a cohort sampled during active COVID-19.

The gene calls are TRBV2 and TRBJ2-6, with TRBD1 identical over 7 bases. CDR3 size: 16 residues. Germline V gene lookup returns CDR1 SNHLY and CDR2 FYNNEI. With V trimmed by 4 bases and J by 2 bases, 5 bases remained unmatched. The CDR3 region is CASSGQGGPGANVLTF. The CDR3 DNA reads TGTGCCAGCAGTGGACAGGGCGGACCTGGGGCCAACGTCCTGACTTTC. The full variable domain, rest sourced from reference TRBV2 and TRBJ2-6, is EPEVTQTPSHQVTQMGQEVILRCVPISNHLYFYWYRQILGQKVEFLVSFYNNEISEKSEIFDDQFSVERPDGSNFTLKIRSTKLEDSAMYFCASSGQGGPGANVLTFGAGSRLTVL.

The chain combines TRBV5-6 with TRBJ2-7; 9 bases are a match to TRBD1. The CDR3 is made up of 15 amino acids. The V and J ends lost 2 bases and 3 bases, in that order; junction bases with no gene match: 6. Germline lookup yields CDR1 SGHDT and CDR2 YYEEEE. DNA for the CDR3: TGTGCCAGCAGCTTCGTCGGGACAGGGAGCTACGAGCAGTACTTC. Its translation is CASSFVGTGSYEQYF.

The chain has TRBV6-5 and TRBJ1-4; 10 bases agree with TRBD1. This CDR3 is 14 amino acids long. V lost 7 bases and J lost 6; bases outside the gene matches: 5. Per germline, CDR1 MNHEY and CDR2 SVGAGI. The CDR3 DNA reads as TGTGCCAGCAAGACAGGGGGCAGTTATGAAAAACTGTTTTTT. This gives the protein CASKTGGSYEKLFF.

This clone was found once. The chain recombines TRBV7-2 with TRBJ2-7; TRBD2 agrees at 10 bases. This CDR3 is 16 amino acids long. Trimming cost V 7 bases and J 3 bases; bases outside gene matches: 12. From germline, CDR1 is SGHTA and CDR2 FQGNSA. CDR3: CASTFLSSGSFYEQYF. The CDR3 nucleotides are TGTGCCAGCACCTTTTTATCTAGCGGGAGTTTCTACGAGCAGTACTTC.

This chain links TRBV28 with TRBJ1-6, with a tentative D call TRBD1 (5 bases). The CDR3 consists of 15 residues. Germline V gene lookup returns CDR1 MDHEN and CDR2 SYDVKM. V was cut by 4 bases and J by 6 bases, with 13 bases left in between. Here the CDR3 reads CASSSLGGGNSPLHF. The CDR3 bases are TGTGCCAGCAGTTCCCTCGGGGGGGGTAATTCACCCCTCCACTTT. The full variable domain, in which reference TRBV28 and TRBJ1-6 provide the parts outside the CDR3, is DVKVTQSSRYLVKRTGEKVFLECVQDMDHENMFWYRQDPGLGLRLIYFSYDVKMKEKGDIPEGYSVSREKKERFSLILESASTNQTSMYLCASSSLGGGNSPLHFGNGTRLTVT.

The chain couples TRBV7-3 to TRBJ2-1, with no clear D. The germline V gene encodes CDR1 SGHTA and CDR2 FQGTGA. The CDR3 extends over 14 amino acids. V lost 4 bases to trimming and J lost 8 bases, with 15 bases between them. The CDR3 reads CASSSRLDGYEQFF. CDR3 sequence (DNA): TGTGCCAGCAGCTCACGTCTAGATGGGTATGAGCAGTTCTTC.

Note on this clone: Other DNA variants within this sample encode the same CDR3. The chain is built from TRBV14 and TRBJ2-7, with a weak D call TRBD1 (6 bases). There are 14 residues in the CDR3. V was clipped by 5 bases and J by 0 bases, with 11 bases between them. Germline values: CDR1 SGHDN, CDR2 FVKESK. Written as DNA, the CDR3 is TGTGCCAGCAGCTTACAGGGCAGCTCCTACGAGCAGTACTTC. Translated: CASSLQGSSYEQYF.

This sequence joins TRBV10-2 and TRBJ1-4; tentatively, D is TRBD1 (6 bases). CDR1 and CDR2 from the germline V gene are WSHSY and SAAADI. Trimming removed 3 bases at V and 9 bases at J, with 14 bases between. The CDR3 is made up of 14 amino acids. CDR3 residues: CASSDSGGRKKLFF. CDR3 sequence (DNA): TGCGCCAGCAGTGATAGCGGGGGCAGGAAAAAACTGTTTTTT.

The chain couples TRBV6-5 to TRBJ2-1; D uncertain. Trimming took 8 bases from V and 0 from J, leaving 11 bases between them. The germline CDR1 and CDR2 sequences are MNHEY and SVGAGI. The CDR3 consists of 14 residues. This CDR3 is CASEARSSYNEQFF. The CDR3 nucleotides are TGTGCCAGCGAGGCCCGAAGCTCCTACAATGAGCAGTTCTTC.

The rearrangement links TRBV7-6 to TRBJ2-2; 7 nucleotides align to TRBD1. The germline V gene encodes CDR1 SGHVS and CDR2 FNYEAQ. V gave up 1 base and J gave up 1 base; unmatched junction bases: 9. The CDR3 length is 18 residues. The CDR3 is CASSLVYRQGENTGELFF. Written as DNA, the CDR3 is TGTGCCAGCAGCTTAGTTTACCGACAGGGCGAGAACACCGGGGAGCTGTTTTTT.

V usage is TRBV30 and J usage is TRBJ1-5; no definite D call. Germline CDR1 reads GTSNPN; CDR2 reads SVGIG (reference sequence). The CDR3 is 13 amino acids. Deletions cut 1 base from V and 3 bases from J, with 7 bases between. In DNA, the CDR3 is TGTGCCTGGAGTGATGACACCAATCAGCCCCAGCATTTT. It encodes CAWSDDTNQPQHF.

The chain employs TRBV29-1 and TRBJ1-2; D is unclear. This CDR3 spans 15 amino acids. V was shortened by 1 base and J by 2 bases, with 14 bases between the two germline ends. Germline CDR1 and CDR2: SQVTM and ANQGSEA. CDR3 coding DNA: TGCAGCGTTGAAGCTGAGGCGTCAACCAACTATGGCTACACCTTC. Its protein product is CSVEAEASTNYGYTF.

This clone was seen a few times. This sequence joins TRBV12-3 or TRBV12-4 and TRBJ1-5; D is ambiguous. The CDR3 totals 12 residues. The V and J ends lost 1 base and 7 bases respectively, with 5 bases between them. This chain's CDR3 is CASSLVGQPQHF. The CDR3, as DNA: TGTGCCAGCAGTTTAGTGGGCCAGCCCCAGCATTTT.